This TCR beta chain derives from a study of vaccination and CD4 T cells after COVID-19. Study-wide background: Six males and four females constituted the convalescent cohort, two of whom were Hispanic. There were two doses of either BNT162b2 or mRNA-1273 vaccine given to participants.

Treatment in this sample: roughly ten-day PBMC culture with coronavirus spike peptide pools or control peptides (ViraFEST assay). In the case of this clonotype: Its antigen is undetermined.

The germline V gene has CDR1 GTSNPN and CDR2 SVGIG (reference sequence). The CDR3 sequence is 17 residues long. Trimming took 3 bases from V and 1 from J, leaving 21 bases between them. Cultured CD4+ T-cell DNA underwent Oncomine TCR Beta short-read sequencing. DNA came from CD4+ T cells after culture. From the PCR reads, TCRdb called clonotypes with MiXCR, one entry per CDR3 protein. Of approximately 19,000 distinct CDR3 sequences listed, approximately 60% were seen once; the top ten hold roughly 8%. Study conclusions and caveats: The researchers studied relatively few convalescent patients and omitted early post-infection timepoints.

V gene TRBV30 combines with J gene TRBJ1-1; D unclear. This receptor was taken from a human donor who had recovered from COVID-19. Sequenced sample: CD4+ T cells from blood, cultured in vitro. The CDR3 region is CAWRATSYGRQNTEAFF. In nucleotides, the CDR3 is TGTGCCTGGAGGGCGACCAGTTACGGCAGGCAGAACACTGAAGCTTTCTTT.